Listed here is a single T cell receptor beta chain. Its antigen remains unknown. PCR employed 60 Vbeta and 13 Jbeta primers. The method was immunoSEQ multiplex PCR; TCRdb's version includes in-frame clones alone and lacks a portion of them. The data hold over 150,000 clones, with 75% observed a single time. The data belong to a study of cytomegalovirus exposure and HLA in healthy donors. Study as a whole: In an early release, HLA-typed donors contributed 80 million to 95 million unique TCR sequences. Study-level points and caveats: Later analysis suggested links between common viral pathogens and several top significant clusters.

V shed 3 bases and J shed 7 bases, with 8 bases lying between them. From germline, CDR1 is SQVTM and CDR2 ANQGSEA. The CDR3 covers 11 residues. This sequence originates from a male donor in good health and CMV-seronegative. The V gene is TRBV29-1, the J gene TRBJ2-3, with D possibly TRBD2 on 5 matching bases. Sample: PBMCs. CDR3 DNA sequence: TGCAGCGTTGACGGGGTGAATACGCAGTATTTT. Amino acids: CSVDGVNTQYF.